This T cell receptor beta chain was identified in a study of cytomegalovirus exposure and HLA in healthy donors. Study results and caveats: It was taken for granted in presence/absence analyses that sequencing depth across donors was roughly uniform. Later genetic work tied a missense DCLRE1C variant to beta-chain V and J trimming. A later analysis showed that HLA-associated TCR beta chains had undergone more clonal expansion than equally common others.

Germline V CDR1 and CDR2: SNHLY, FYNNEI. The CDR3 is 16 amino acids. V lost 2 bases and J lost 1; bases outside the gene matches: 7. Use of 60 Vbeta and 13 Jbeta primers characterized the PCR. The method was immunoSEQ multiplex PCR; TCRdb's version includes in-frame clones alone and lacks a portion of them. The profile covers some 120,000 clones, with 75% to 80% appearing a single time and 12% taken by the ten largest. About this clone: Its antigen is currently unknown.

Sequencing used PBMCs. The chain has TRBV2 and TRBJ1-1; 7 positions agree with TRBD1. The TCR originated in a woman in her thirties or forties in good health and CMV-seropositive. This CDR3 reads CASSERQGGQNTEAFF. Written as DNA, the CDR3 is TGTGCCAGCAGTGAACGGCAGGGGGGACAGAACACTGAAGCTTTCTTT.